The rows below give T cell receptor beta chains drawn from one sample of a study of glioma-infiltrating T cells. TCRdb fed the multiplex PCR reads into MiXCR, producing one record per CDR3 protein. In the table there are approximately 100,000 distinct CDR3 sequences, about 25% of which are singletons. The sequencing sample was made of glioma tissue, nonneoplastic brain tissue, or PBMCs (not recorded which). The origin of the receptors is a human donor with low-grade glioma or glioblastoma, undergoing nonglioma brain surgery, or in good health (not recorded which). Each CDR3 is given with its conserved first and last residue. Fields, in order: clone size, V gene, CDR3 protein. Rows may omit the clone size; those that give it use once, few, many or a size class.

NA | TRBV6-2/TRBV6-3 | CASSRSQESLAKNIQYF
NA | TRBV9 | CASSVGGLAPTYEQYF
once | TRBV29-1 | CSAAGSGEQYF
few | TRBV19 | CASMVASGIYEQYF
NA | TRBV7-2 | CAGSLSPTNTGELFF
many | TRBV2 | CASSATGAEGQYF
many | TRBV20-1 | CSASSPGQGRSGYTF
many | TRBV2 | CASSEQGRFGYTF
NA | TRBV7-9 | CASSLTGTGHHEQYF
NA | TRBV7-6 | CASSLRGQGIGNQPHHF
NA | TRBV12-3/TRBV12-4 | CASSLTGVIYGYTF
NA | TRBV4-3 | CASSQDIGASSTYTQYF
NA | TRBV20-1 | CSARTRSGRGAEQFF
many | TRBV28 | CASKTGTGIYEQYF
many | TRBV29-1 | CSVAPGTDTEAFF
many | TRBV19 | CASSGETGLVNTEAFF
many | TRBV7-2 | CASSLLAGADTQYF
many | TRBV5-1 | CASSLEAGVYEQYF
many | TRBV6-5 | CASSYSGRGWQYF
many | TRBV6-6 | CASSYSADTFYEQYF
many | TRBV6-1 | CASRSGTANEKLFF
many | TRBV28 | CASRPGQGAQPQHF
few | TRBV4-2 | CASSRFSGRENAGELFF
NA | TRBV12-3/TRBV12-4 | CASRPGVQETQYF
NA | TRBV29-1 | CSVALGTDTQYF
many | TRBV20-1 | CSAPGTGRGGNQPQHF